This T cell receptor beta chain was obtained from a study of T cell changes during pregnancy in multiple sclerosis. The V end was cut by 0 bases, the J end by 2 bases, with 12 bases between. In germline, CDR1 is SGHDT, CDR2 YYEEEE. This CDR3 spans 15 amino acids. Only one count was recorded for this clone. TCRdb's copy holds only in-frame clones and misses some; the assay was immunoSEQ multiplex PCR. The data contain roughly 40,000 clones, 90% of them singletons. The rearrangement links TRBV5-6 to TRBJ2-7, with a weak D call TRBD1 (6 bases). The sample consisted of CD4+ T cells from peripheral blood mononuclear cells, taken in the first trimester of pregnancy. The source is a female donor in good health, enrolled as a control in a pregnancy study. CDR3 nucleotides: TGTGCCAGCAGCTTGGTGGACAGAGTTACCTACGAGCAGTACTTC. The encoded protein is CASSLVDRVTYEQYF. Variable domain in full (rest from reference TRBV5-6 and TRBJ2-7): DAGVTQSPTHLIKTRGQQVTLRCSPKSGHDTVSWYQQALGQGPQFIFQYYEEEERQRGNFPDRFSGHQFPNYSSELNVNALLLGDSALYLCASSLVDRVTYEQYFGPGTRLTVT.